This record concerns one T cell receptor (beta chain) sequence. Construction of TCR beta libraries relied on iRepertoire HTBI primers and on Arm-PCR targeting CDR3 regions. In the source study's methods: In the combined samples, roughly 62 TRBV and 14 to 15 TRBJ segments were identified. A single record per CDR3 protein comes from TCRdb applying MiXCR to the multiplex PCR reads. TCRdb's processing, not the study's, gives the V and J calls here. Seen here are around 400,000 distinct CDR3 sequences, 15% observed once, and the top ten hold approximately 7.8%. This record comes from a study of regulatory T cells in long-lasting Graves disease. The V gene's germline CDR1 is SGHTA and CDR2 FQGTGA. V lost 2 bases and J 5 bases, leaving 12 bases between the germline ends. The CDR3 length is 14 residues. Described time point: newly diagnosed GD, antithyroid drugs for less than 3 months. From RNA extracted from PBMCs, the TCR library was made.

This sample also belongs to another study, concerning T cells in Graves' hyperthyroidism and ophthalmopathy.

The chain is built from TRBV7-3 and TRBJ2-5; D unresolved. This material consisted of peripheral blood mononuclear cells (PBMCs), taken at new diagnosis, from a patient treated with antithyroid drugs. This receptor was obtained from a woman aged 40 to 50 with Graves disease. The CDR3 DNA is TGTGCCAGCAGCTTAGCATCGGACCTGGAGACCCAGTACTTC. As protein: CASSLASDLETQYF.